Below are 25 T cell receptor beta chains sequenced from a single sample in a study of blood T cell repertoires in COVID-19. Repertoires were generated with immunoSEQ multiplex PCR, while TCRdb's copy carries only in-frame clones and drops some. The profile covers about 170,000 clones, with around 80% appearing a single time and around 17% taken by the ten largest. Source material: PBMCs or T cells enriched from blood (not recorded which). The receptor source for this set is a woman in her seventies in a cohort exposed to, infected with or recovered from COVID-19 (not recorded which).

This chain connects TRBV7-6 to TRBJ2-2; tentative D call: TRBD1 (6 bases). CDR3 length equals 18 residues. The V gene's germline CDR1 is SGHVS and CDR2 FNYEAQ. V lost 1 base and J lost 0, with 15 bases in between. This CDR3 is CASSLGTPGHTNTGELFF. The DNA of the CDR3 is TGTGCCAGCAGCTTAGGGACACCGGGACACACGAACACCGGGGAGCTGTTTTTT.

The chain joins TRBV10-3 to TRBJ2-1; 8 bases match TRBD2. Germline V gives CDR1 ENHRY, CDR2 SYGVKD. CDR3 length: 15 amino acids. Unmatched junction bases numbered 11, after V lost 6 bases and J lost 7 bases. The CDR3 is CAISWRAAGVNEQFF. Here the CDR3 DNA reads TGTGCCATCAGCTGGAGGGCAGCGGGAGTTAATGAGCAGTTCTTC.

This rearrangement joins TRBV7-6 to TRBJ2-3, with TRBD1 matching over 10 bases. V lost 5 bases to trimming and J lost 3 bases; unmatched junction nucleotides: 20. Germline-derived CDR1 and CDR2 are SGHVS and FNYEAQ. The CDR3 is 20 residues long. CDR3 in amino acids: CASSKIDRGRLRGGTDTQYF. The CDR3 nucleotides read TGTGCCAGCAGCAAAATTGACAGGGGGCGCCTAAGAGGGGGGACAGATACGCAGTATTTT.

CDR3 protein: CASRLRTGGYYEQYF. CDR3 bases: TGTGCCAGCAGGCTCCGAACAGGGGGCTACTACGAGCAGTACTTC. The chain recombines TRBV6-5 with TRBJ2-7; 9 bases are shared with TRBD1. The ends lost 6 bases at V and 3 bases at J; junction bases unmatched: 9. This CDR3 has 15 amino acids. Germline lookup yields CDR1 MNHEY and CDR2 SVGAGI.

This rearrangement joins TRBV19 to TRBJ2-6, with D possibly matching TRBD2 (5 bases). In germline, CDR1 is LNHDA, CDR2 SQIVND (reference sequence). CDR3 length: 15 residues. The V gene lost 5 bases and the J gene lost 8 bases, with 16 bases spanning the gap. The CDR3 reads CASSPGGSTSNVLTF. CDR3 nucleotide sequence: TGTGCCAGTAGTCCTGGCGGGTCCACATCCAACGTCCTGACTTTC.

J is TRBJ2-4 and V is TRBV5-4, with a weak D call TRBD1 (6 bases). CDR1 SGHNT and CDR2 YYREEE come from the germline V gene (reference sequence). Between the trimmed V and J ends, which lost 4 bases and 5 bases, there was a span of 19 bases. This CDR3 comprises 16 residues. CDR3 protein: CASSQGQYRSENIQYF. As DNA, the CDR3 is TGTGCCAGCAGCCAAGGACAGTATAGATCTGAAAACATTCAGTACTTC. The entire variable domain, with the rest obtained from reference TRBV5-4 and TRBJ2-4, is as follows: ETGVTQSPTHLIKTRGQQVTLRCSSQSGHNTVSWYQQALGQGPQFIFQYYREEENGRGNFPPRFSGLQFPNYSSELNVNALELDDSALYLCASSQGQYRSENIQYFGAGTRLSVL.

The gene calls are TRBV28 and TRBJ1-1; 9 bases fit TRBD1. Per germline, CDR1 MDHEN and CDR2 SYDVKM. This CDR3 is 15 amino acids long. The ends lost 6 bases at V and 2 bases at J; junction bases unmatched: 7. CDR3 sequence reads: CASRSGTGRNTEAFF. In nucleotides, the CDR3 is TGTGCCAGCAGATCCGGGACAGGGCGTAACACTGAAGCTTTCTTT.

This clone was detected many times. The chain combines TRBV7-3 with TRBJ2-3; D gene ambiguous. This CDR3 contains 15 residues. Trimming shortened V by 1 base and J by 3 bases, and 11 bases separated the two germline ends. CDR1 is SGHTA, CDR2 FQGTGA, per germline. The CDR3 reads CASSLMGLPTDTQYF. In DNA form, the CDR3 reads TGTGCCAGCAGCTTAATGGGCTTACCGACAGATACGCAGTATTTT.

The rearrangement uses TRBV6-5 and TRBJ2-7, with a possible D match to TRBD1 (5 bases). This CDR3 contains 14 residues. CDR1 is MNHEY and CDR2 is SVGAGI in the germline V gene. With 8 bases removed from V and 0 bases from J, the gap between germline ends came to 14 bases. CDR3 residues: CASRPWGNSYEQYF. The CDR3 nucleotides read TGTGCCAGCCGCCCCTGGGGCAACTCCTACGAGCAGTACTTC.

V gene TRBV28 combines with J gene TRBJ1-6; TRBD1 matches at 9 bases. The V segment lost 8 bases and the J segment 7 bases; nucleotides outside the gene matches: 9. The germline gives CDR1 MDHEN, CDR2 SYDVKM. This CDR3 is built from 15 residues. The CDR3 loop is CASGTGGAGNSPLHF. The CDR3 nucleotides read TGTGCCAGCGGCACAGGGGGCGCAGGGAATTCACCCCTCCACTTT.

The chain employs TRBV11-3 and TRBJ2-1, with TRBD2 matching over 9 bases. V lost 5 bases and J lost 7; bases outside the gene matches: 3. Germline lookup yields CDR1 SGHNT and CDR2 YENEEA. The CDR3 runs to 13 residues. CDR3 region: CASSVSGSNEQFF. The CDR3 nucleotides read TGTGCCAGCAGCGTTAGCGGGAGTAATGAGCAGTTCTTC.

The chain has TRBV4-1 and TRBJ2-1; 13 nucleotides align to TRBD2. V dropped 3 bases and J dropped 0; count of bases not matched to a gene: 8. The CDR3 has 19 residues. Germline V gives CDR1 MGHRA, CDR2 YSYEKL. For the CDR3, the DNA is TGCGCCAGCAGCCATCTGACTAGCGGGAGGAAGAGCTCCTACAATGAGCAGTTCTTC. Residues: CASSHLTSGRKSSYNEQFF.

The chain joins TRBV7-9 to TRBJ1-4; D not certain. Looked up from germline, CDR1 is SEHNR and CDR2 is FQNEAQ (reference sequence). This CDR3 has 15 residues. The ends were cut back, 8 bases at V and 5 bases at J, with 18 bases in the middle. The CDR3 DNA reads TGTGCCAGCCAGCGGTTGGCCACTTTAAATGAAAAACTGTTTTTT. Residues: CASQRLATLNEKLFF.

This clone was detected once. The V call is TRBV11-2, the J call TRBJ2-5, with 10 nucleotides matching TRBD2. After removal of 3 bases from V and 5 bases from J, the junction contained 12 bases not matched to a gene. The length of the CDR3 is 17 residues. Germline CDR1 and CDR2: SGHAT and FQNNGV. The CDR3 region is CASSFGTSAGGMETQYF. CDR3 bases: TGTGCCAGCAGCTTCGGGACTAGCGCAGGGGGGATGGAGACCCAGTACTTC. Using reference TRBV11-2 and TRBJ2-5 for the parts outside the CDR3, the full variable domain is EAGVAQSPRYKIIEKRQSVAFWCNPISGHATLYWYQQILGQGPKLLIQFQNNGVVDDSQLPKDRFSAERLKGVDSTLKIQPAKLEDSAVYLCASSFGTSAGGMETQYFGPGTRLLVL.

In this sample, this clone turned up a few times. The chain uses TRBV11-3 and TRBJ2-1, with D possibly being TRBD1 (6 bases). Germline V gene data show CDR1 as SGHNT and CDR2 as YENEEA. V was clipped by 3 bases and J by 0 bases, with 6 bases between them. The CDR3 consists of 14 residues. The CDR3 is CASSLDSSYNEQFF. DNA of the CDR3: TGTGCCAGCAGCTTGGACAGCTCCTACAATGAGCAGTTCTTC.

At least ten counts were recorded for this clone. The chain couples TRBV12-5 to TRBJ1-4, with 8 positions matching TRBD1. Losses at the gene ends were 8 bases for V and 8 bases for J; bases not matched to a gene: 19. The V gene's germline CDR1 is LGHNT and CDR2 FRNRAP. CDR3 length: 17 residues. The CDR3 nucleotides read TGTGCTAGTAAACAGGGGGTTACGCAGATTTCACGGGAAAAACTGTTTTTT. Translated, it gives CASKQGVTQISREKLFF.

The chain carries TRBV7-9 and TRBJ2-3; D gene uncertain. The V gene lost 4 bases and the J gene lost 4 bases, with 6 bases spanning the gap. The CDR3 loop spans 12 amino acids. Germline CDR1 and CDR2: SEHNR and FQNEAQ (reference sequence). For the CDR3, the DNA is TGTGCCAGCAGCTCCTATTCAGATACGCAGTATTTT. Residues: CASSSYSDTQYF.

Details on this clone: Distinct nucleotide sequences in the sample also encode this CDR3. This rearrangement joins TRBV7-2 to TRBJ2-7; 8 nucleotides match TRBD1. Germline trimming cut 1 base from V and 3 bases from J; bases unmatched to any gene: 2. CDR3 length equals 14 residues. CDR1 SGHTA and CDR2 FQGNSA come from the germline V gene. CDR3 coding DNA: TGTGCCAGCAGCTTAGGGACAGGGTACTACGAGCAGTACTTC. Amino acid sequence: CASSLGTGYYEQYF.

This clone has only one observation. The chain combines TRBV6-4 with TRBJ2-3; D might be TRBD2 (6 bases). The CDR3 spans 12 residues. V shed 6 bases and J shed 12 bases, with 16 bases lying between them. Germline assignment: CDR1 MRHNA and CDR2 SNTAGT. Written as DNA, the CDR3 is TGTGCCAGCAGGACGGGGGACGGACTTCAGTATTTT. Its protein is CASRTGDGLQYF.

The rearrangement joins TRBV28 to TRBJ2-7, with 8 bases lining up with TRBD2. The length of the CDR3 is 16 residues. V gave up 4 bases and J gave up 4 bases; unmatched junction bases: 12. The germline V gene encodes CDR1 MDHEN and CDR2 SYDVKM. In DNA form, the CDR3 reads TGTGCCAGCAGTTCGGGCCTTAGCGGGAAGATGTACGAGCAGTACTTC. Amino acids: CASSSGLSGKMYEQYF.

The sample holds a few counts of this clone. The chain joins TRBV12-5 to TRBJ1-2, with 7 bases lining up with TRBD1. The J segment lost 0 bases and the V segment lost 2 bases, leaving 6 bases of the junction unmatched. CDR3 length equals 16 residues. Germline loops: CDR1 LGHNT, CDR2 FRNRAP. CDR3 sequence: CASGLTRQGPNYGYTF. Written as DNA, the CDR3 is TGTGCTAGTGGTTTGACCCGACAGGGTCCTAACTATGGCTACACCTTC.

The chain's CDR3 is CASSPYSGGVGEKLFF. CDR3 bases: TGTGCCAGCAGCCCCTACTCGGGAGGGGTAGGTGAAAAACTGTTTTTT. The rearrangement uses TRBV9 and TRBJ1-4; tentatively, D is TRBD1 (5 bases). The germline CDR1 and CDR2 sequences are SGDLS and YYNGEE. The V gene lost 4 bases and the J gene lost 7 bases, with 20 bases spanning the gap. CDR3 length equals 16 residues.

CDR3 region: CASSPGRDRVLGEQFF. CDR3 DNA: TGTGCCAGCTCACCAGGCCGGGACAGGGTATTAGGTGAGCAGTTCTTC. V and J are TRBV18 and TRBJ2-1, with TRBD1 matching over 9 bases. With V trimmed by 2 bases and J by 9 bases, 11 bases remained unmatched. This CDR3 comprises 16 residues. The germline gives CDR1 KGHSH, CDR2 LQKENI.

The table lists this clone with a few counts. V and J are TRBV18 and TRBJ1-1, with D hard to call. CDR1 is KGHSH, CDR2 LQKENI, per germline. There are 13 residues in the CDR3. The ends were cut back, 3 bases at V and 7 bases at J, with 12 bases in the middle. The CDR3 DNA follows: TGTGCCAGCTCACCCGGAGCGGAAGGTGAAGCTTTCTTT. Translation: CASSPGAEGEAFF.

V is TRBV12-5 and J is TRBJ2-7; D is undetermined. Germline V gives CDR1 LGHNT, CDR2 FRNRAP. This CDR3 spans 12 amino acids. Trimming cost V 5 bases and J 0 bases, with 5 bases left between them. The CDR3: CASGMSSYEQYF. In DNA, the CDR3 is TGTGCTAGTGGTATGAGCTCCTACGAGCAGTACTTC.